The 18 T cell receptor beta chains reported below all come from one sample, sequenced in a study of shared clonotypes between healthy human individuals (dated by TCRdb to about 2020). Library generation was performed with the immunoSEQ multiplex PCR assay. Entries here come from immuneACCESS through TCRdb and include only in-frame sequences with V and J called. Some clones fail to appear in such tables; in the studies checked, an unresolved V gene covers under half of the shortfall, and the cause of the remainder is unknown. The sample table lists 2 million to 2.5 million clones, approximately 94% of them with a count of one. The biggest ten clones account for around 0.13% of the sample. The sequenced sample consisted of naive CD4+ T cells sorted from blood. The cell subset or site label here, explained by the study, means: CD45RA+ positively selected. These receptor sequences come from a man between 18 and 29 years old in good health.

The chain carries TRBV5-1 and TRBJ2-7; TRBD2 agrees at 8 bases. Per germline, CDR1 SGHRS and CDR2 YFSETQ. Unmatched junction bases numbered 14, after V lost 0 bases and J lost 3 bases. The CDR3 runs to 18 residues. The CDR3 DNA is TGCGCCAGCAGCTTGGCCAGCGGGAGCTCCCAGGGGATCTACGAGCAGTACTTC. This translates into CASSLASGSSQGIYEQYF.

The rearrangement uses TRBV6-5 and TRBJ2-5; 10 bases match TRBD2. Germline CDR1 is MNHEY and CDR2 is SVGAGI. V lost 4 bases to trimming and J lost 5 bases; unmatched junction nucleotides: 10. The CDR3 runs 16 residues. For the CDR3, the DNA is TGTGCCAGCAGTTCCCTCCAGCTAGCGGGAGTTGAGACCCAGTACTTC. Residues: CASSSLQLAGVETQYF.

This chain connects TRBV10-3 to TRBJ2-5, with D possibly called TRBD1 or TRBD2 (5 bases each). Germline V CDR1 and CDR2: ENHRY, SYGVKD. The CDR3 totals 13 residues. Trimming pared 6 bases from V and 5 bases from J, leaving 13 bases between. The DNA for the CDR3 is TGTGCCATCAGGTCCGGGGCAGGGGAGACCCAGTACTTC. It is translated as CAIRSGAGETQYF.

The chain couples TRBV5-6 to TRBJ2-7; TRBD1 agrees at 7 bases. CDR1 is SGHDT, CDR2 YYEEEE, per germline. J lost 4 bases, V lost 7 bases, and 14 bases had no gene match. The CDR3 is 15 amino acids. CDR3 region: CASRRRKQGLYEQYF. In nucleotides, the CDR3 is TGTGCCAGCCGCAGACGTAAACAGGGGTTGTACGAGCAGTACTTC. The variable domain in full, with the rest retrieved from reference TRBV5-6 and TRBJ2-7, is DAGVTQSPTHLIKTRGQQVTLRCSPKSGHDTVSWYQQALGQGPQFIFQYYEEEERQRGNFPDRFSGHQFPNYSSELNVNALLLGDSALYLCASRRRKQGLYEQYFGPGTRLTVT.

The chain combines TRBV7-2 with TRBJ1-2; D uncertain. V lost 5 bases, J lost 0 bases, and 13 bases lay in between. Germline V gene lookup returns CDR1 SGHTA and CDR2 FQGNSA. The CDR3 covers 15 residues. The CDR3 DNA is TGTGCCAGCAGCCCACAACGGGGAGCTAACTATGGCTACACCTTC. Protein: CASSPQRGANYGYTF.

The V and J genes are TRBV18 and TRBJ2-6, with 9 bases matching TRBD1. The CDR3 loop spans 17 amino acids. Germline values: CDR1 KGHSH, CDR2 LQKENI. V dropped 3 bases and J dropped 1; count of bases not matched to a gene: 4. The CDR3 protein is CASSPETGGSGANVLTF. Here the CDR3 DNA reads TGTGCCAGCTCACCGGAGACAGGGGGTTCTGGGGCCAACGTCCTGACTTTC.

V is TRBV11-2 and J is TRBJ1-3; no definite D call. Germline-derived CDR1 and CDR2 are SGHAT and FQNNGV. Trimming stripped 3 bases from V and 3 bases from J, with 12 bases between. This CDR3 comprises 15 residues. The CDR3: CASSFLKADGNTIYF. The CDR3 DNA reads as TGTGCCAGCAGCTTTCTCAAAGCGGATGGAAACACCATATATTTT.

A note on this clone: Sequence at one end of the junction differs from germline and may be a read error. The chain carries TRBV5-6 and TRBJ2-3, with 14 bases fitting TRBD2. The CDR3 has 13 amino acids. Germline V lookup: CDR1 SGHDT, CDR2 YYEEEE. CDR3 amino acids: CASSLGTSGSRRF. The CDR3 DNA reads as TGTGCCAGCAGCCTGGGGACTAGCGGGAGCAGAAGGTTT.

The rearrangement links TRBV6-5 to TRBJ1-1; tentative D call: TRBD1 (5 bases). In germline, CDR1 is MNHEY, CDR2 SVGAGI. This CDR3 spans 14 amino acids. Trimming cost V 4 bases and J 5 bases, with 14 bases left between them. The chain's CDR3 is CASSSAGTGTEAFF. The CDR3 bases are TGTGCCAGCAGTTCCGCCGGGACGGGGACTGAAGCTTTCTTT.

The rearrangement uses TRBV6-5 and TRBJ2-5; D could derive from TRBD1 or TRBD2 (5 bases each). CDR3 length equals 16 residues. Trimming took off 4 bases at V and 2 bases at J, with 17 bases between the two ends. Germline lookup yields CDR1 MNHEY and CDR2 SVGAGI. The CDR3 region is CASSFSTGTSQETQYF. DNA of the CDR3: TGTGCCAGCAGTTTTAGTACCGGGACGTCTCAAGAGACCCAGTACTTC.

In regard to this clone: This sample includes further DNA sequences coding for the same CDR3. V gene TRBV5-1 combines with J gene TRBJ2-7, with TRBD1 identical over 10 bases. Germline trimming cut 0 bases from V and 2 bases from J; bases unmatched to any gene: 2. This CDR3 is built from 15 residues. Germline V gene sequence: CDR1 SGHRS, CDR2 YFSETQ. In DNA form, the CDR3 reads TGCGCCAGCAGCTTGGCCGGACAGGGGGCCTACGAGCAGTACTTC. Its protein is CASSLAGQGAYEQYF.

The J gene is TRBJ2-7, the V gene TRBV19; 8 positions match TRBD1. The length of the CDR3 is 16 residues. With V trimmed by 5 bases and J by 8 bases, 17 bases remained unmatched. Per the germline V gene, CDR1 is LNHDA and CDR2 is SQIVND (reference sequence). CDR3 DNA: TGTGCCAGTAGTCGACGGCCGGGACAGGACGGGTCAAAGCAGTACTTC. This sequence encodes CASSRRPGQDGSKQYF. The full variable domain, rest sourced from reference TRBV19 and TRBJ2-7, is DGGITQSPKYLFRKEGQNVTLSCEQNLNHDAMYWYRQDPGQGLRLIYYSQIVNDFQKGDIAEGYSVSREKKESFPLTVTSAQKNPTAFYLCASSRRPGQDGSKQYFGPGTRLTVT.

The chain uses TRBV30 and TRBJ2-2, with D possibly called TRBD1 or TRBD2 (5 bases each). The V gene's germline CDR1 is GTSNPN and CDR2 SVGIG (reference sequence). The CDR3 consists of 16 residues. With 5 bases removed from V and 4 bases from J, the gap between germline ends came to 20 bases. Here the CDR3 reads CAWGKLLEGPTGELFF. The CDR3 nucleotides read TGTGCCTGGGGAAAGTTATTAGAGGGGCCCACCGGGGAGCTGTTTTTT.

The genes are TRBV18 and TRBJ1-1; D possibly corresponds to TRBD1 (5 bases). The CDR3 loop spans 15 amino acids. Germline lookup yields CDR1 KGHSH and CDR2 LQKENI. V lost 6 bases, J lost 1 base, and 15 bases lay in between. The CDR3 coding sequence is TGTGCCAGCTCCTACGGGGGAGCCCCGAACACTGAAGCTTTCTTT. As protein: CASSYGGAPNTEAFF.

V gene TRBV7-8 combines with J gene TRBJ1-5; D unclear. The V end lost 2 bases, the J end lost 1 base, and 12 bases lay between the germline ends. From germline, CDR1 is SGHVS and CDR2 FQNEAQ. The CDR3 totals 16 residues. The DNA for the CDR3 is TGTGCCAGCAGCTTAAAGGGCAGTTTCAGCAATCAGCCCCAGCATTTT. Its protein product is CASSLKGSFSNQPQHF.

This rearrangement joins TRBV27 to TRBJ2-7; 7 bases line up with TRBD1. The CDR3 totals 15 residues. Germline lookup yields CDR1 MNHEY and CDR2 SMNVEV (reference sequence). V gave up 2 bases and J gave up 3 bases; unmatched junction bases: 7. The CDR3 DNA reads as TGTGCCAGCAGTTTAGTGCCCCGGGACAGCTACGAGCAGTACTTC. This translates into CASSLVPRDSYEQYF.

This clone appeared once. The chain combines TRBV6-1 with TRBJ2-3, with a possible D match to TRBD2 (6 bases). With 2 bases removed from V and 0 bases from J, the gap between germline ends came to 6 bases. CDR1 is MNHNS and CDR2 is SASEGT in the germline V gene. This CDR3 contains 14 residues. CDR3 amino acids: CASSERGSTDTQYF. The CDR3 DNA sequence: TGTGCCAGCAGTGAACGGGGGAGCACAGATACGCAGTATTTT.

This rearrangement joins TRBV19 to TRBJ2-7; D unresolved. V was clipped by 3 bases and J by 5 bases, with 17 bases between them. Germline V gene sequence: CDR1 LNHDA, CDR2 SQIVND (reference sequence). The length of the CDR3 is 15 residues. The CDR3 sequence is CASSIVMGRIHEQYF. The CDR3, as DNA: TGTGCCAGTAGTATTGTTATGGGTAGAATCCACGAGCAGTACTTC. The variable domain in full, with the rest retrieved from reference TRBV19 and TRBJ2-7, is DGGITQSPKYLFRKEGQNVTLSCEQNLNHDAMYWYRQDPGQGLRLIYYSQIVNDFQKGDIAEGYSVSREKKESFPLTVTSAQKNPTAFYLCASSIVMGRIHEQYFGPGTRLTVT.